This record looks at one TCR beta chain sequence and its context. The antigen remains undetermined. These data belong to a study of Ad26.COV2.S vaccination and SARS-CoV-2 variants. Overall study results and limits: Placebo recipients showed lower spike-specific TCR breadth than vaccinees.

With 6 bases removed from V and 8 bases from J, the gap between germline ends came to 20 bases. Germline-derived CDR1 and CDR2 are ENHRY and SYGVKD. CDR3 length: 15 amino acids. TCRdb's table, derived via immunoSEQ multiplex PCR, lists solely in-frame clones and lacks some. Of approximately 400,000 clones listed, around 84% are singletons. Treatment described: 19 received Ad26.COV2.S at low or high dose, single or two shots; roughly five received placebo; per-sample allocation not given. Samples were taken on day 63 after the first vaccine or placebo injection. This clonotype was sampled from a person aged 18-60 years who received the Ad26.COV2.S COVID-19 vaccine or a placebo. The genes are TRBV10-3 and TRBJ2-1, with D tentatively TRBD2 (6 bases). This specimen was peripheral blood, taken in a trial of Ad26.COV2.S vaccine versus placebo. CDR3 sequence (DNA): TGTGCCATCAGGGAGGGGAGTAGCCATCGGGATGAGCAGTTCTTC. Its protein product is CAIREGSSHRDEQFF.